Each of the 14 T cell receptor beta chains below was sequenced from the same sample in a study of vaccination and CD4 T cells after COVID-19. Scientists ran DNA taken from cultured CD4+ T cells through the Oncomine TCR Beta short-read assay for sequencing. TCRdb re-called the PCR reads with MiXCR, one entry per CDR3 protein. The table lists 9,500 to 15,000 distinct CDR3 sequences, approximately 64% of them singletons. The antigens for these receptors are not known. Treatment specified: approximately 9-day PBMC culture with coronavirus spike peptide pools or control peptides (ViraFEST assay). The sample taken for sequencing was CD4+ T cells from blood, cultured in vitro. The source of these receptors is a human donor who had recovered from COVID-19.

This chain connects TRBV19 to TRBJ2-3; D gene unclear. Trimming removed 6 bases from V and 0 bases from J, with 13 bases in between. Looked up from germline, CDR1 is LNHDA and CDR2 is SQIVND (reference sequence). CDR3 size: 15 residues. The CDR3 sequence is CASSGRALSTDTQYF. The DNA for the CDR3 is TGTGCCAGTAGCGGACGGGCCCTTAGCACAGATACGCAGTATTTT. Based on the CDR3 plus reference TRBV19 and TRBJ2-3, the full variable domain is DGGITQSPKYLFRKEGQNVTLSCEQNLNHDAMYWYRQDPGQGLRLIYYSQIVNDFQKGDIAEGYSVSREKKESFPLTVTSAQKNPTAFYLCASSGRALSTDTQYFGPGTRLTVL.

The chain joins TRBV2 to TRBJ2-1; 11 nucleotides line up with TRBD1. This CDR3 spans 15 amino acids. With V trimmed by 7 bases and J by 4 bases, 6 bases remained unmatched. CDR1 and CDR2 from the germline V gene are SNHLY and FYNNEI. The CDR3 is CASTSGTGGYNEQFF. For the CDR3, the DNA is TGTGCCAGCACTTCCGGGACAGGGGGATACAATGAGCAGTTCTTC.

This CDR3 is CATSRAGRDSNQPQHF. The CDR3 coding sequence is TGTGCCACCAGCAGAGCGGGCAGAGATAGCAATCAGCCCCAGCATTTT. This chain uses TRBV15 with TRBJ1-5; D is unclear. The ends were cut back, 1 base at V and 0 bases at J, with 10 bases in the middle. The CDR3 spans 16 residues. Germline V gene lookup returns CDR1 LNHNV and CDR2 YYDKDF (reference sequence). The full variable domain, its missing parts supplied by reference TRBV15 and TRBJ1-5, is DAMVIQNPRYQVTQFGKPVTLSCSQTLNHNVMYWYQQKSSQAPKLLFHYYDKDFNNEADTPDNFQSRRPNTSFCFLDIRSPGLGDTAMYLCATSRAGRDSNQPQHFGDGTRLSIL.

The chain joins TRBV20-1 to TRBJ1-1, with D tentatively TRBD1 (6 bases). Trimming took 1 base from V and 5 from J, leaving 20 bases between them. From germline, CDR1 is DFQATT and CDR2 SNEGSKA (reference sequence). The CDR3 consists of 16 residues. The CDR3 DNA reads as TGCAGTGCTAGAGTTAGTGGGGTGAGGGGGATGACTGAAGCTTTCTTT. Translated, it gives CSARVSGVRGMTEAFF.

The CDR3 here is CASSQYPPQGNEQFF. In DNA form, the CDR3 reads TGTGCCAGCAGCCAGTACCCTCCCCAGGGGAATGAGCAGTTCTTC. The chain has TRBV7-9 and TRBJ2-1; TRBD1 might be the D (6 bases). The length of the CDR3 is 15 residues. V was clipped by 5 bases and J by 7 bases, with 18 bases between them. From germline, CDR1 is SEHNR and CDR2 FQNEAQ (reference sequence).

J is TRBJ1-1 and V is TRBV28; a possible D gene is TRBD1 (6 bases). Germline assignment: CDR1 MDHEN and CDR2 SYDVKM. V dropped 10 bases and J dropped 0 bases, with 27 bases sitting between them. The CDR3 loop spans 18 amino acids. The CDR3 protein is CATSRLSLQGSMNTEAFF. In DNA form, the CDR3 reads TGTGCCACCTCAAGGCTTTCCCTCCAGGGGAGCATGAACACTGAAGCTTTCTTT.

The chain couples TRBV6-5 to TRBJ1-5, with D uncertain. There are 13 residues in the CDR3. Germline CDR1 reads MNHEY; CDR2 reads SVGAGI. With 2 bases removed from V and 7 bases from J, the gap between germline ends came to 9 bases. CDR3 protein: CASSYDGRQPQHF. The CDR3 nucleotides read TGTGCCAGCAGTTACGATGGTAGGCAGCCCCAGCATTTT.

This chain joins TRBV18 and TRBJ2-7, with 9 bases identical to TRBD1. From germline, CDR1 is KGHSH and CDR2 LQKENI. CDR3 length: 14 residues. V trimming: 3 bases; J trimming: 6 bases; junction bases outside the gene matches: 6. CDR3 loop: CASSPWTGASEQYF. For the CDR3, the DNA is TGTGCCAGCTCACCTTGGACAGGGGCATCCGAGCAGTACTTC.

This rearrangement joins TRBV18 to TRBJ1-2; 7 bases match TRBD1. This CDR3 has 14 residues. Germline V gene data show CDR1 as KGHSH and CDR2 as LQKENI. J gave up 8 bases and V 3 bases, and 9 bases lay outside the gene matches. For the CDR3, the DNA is TGTGCCAGCTCACCCCTAAGACAGGGAGAGGGCTACACCTTC. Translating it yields CASSPLRQGEGYTF.

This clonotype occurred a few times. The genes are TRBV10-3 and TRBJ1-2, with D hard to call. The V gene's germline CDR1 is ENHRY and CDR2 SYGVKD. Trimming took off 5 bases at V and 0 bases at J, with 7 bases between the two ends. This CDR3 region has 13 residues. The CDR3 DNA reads TGTGCCATCAGTAGAGAAGCTAACTATGGCTACACCTTC. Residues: CAISREANYGYTF.

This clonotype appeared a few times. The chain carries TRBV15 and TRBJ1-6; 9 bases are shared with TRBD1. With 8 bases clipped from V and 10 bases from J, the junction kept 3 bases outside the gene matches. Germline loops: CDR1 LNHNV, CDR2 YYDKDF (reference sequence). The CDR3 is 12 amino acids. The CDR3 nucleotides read TGTGCCACCGGGACAGGGAACTCACCCCTCCACTTT. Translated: CATGTGNSPLHF.

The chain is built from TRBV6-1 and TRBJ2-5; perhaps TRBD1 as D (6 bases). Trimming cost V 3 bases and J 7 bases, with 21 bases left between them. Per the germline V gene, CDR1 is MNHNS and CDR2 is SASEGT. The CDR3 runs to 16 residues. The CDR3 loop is CASSDPGQQGLGTQYF. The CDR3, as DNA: TGTGCCAGCAGTGACCCGGGACAACAGGGTTTGGGGACCCAGTACTTC.

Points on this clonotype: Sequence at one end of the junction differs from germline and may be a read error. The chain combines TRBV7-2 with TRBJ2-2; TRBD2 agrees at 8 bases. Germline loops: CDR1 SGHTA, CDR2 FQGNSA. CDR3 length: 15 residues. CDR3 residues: CASRLAGLNTGELFF. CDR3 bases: TGTGCCAGCAGATTAGCGGGATTGAACACCGGGGAGCTGTTTTTT.

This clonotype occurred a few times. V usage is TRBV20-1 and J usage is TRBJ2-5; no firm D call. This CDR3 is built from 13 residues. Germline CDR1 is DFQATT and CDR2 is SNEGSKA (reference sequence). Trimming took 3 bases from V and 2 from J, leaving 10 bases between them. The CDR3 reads CSARRAQQETQYF. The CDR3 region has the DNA TGCAGTGCTAGGAGAGCGCAACAAGAGACCCAGTACTTC.